The present T cell receptor (beta chain) was sequenced within a study of cytomegalovirus exposure and HLA in healthy donors. As for the study in general: From 190 million or so T cells, an earlier analysis saw 110 million or so unique TCR beta sequences. Study conclusions and caveats: A previous analysis found most TCR beta V segments productive roughly 90% or roughly 30% of the time.

In regard to this clone: What it binds is not known.

In the PCR, 60 Vbeta and 13 Jbeta primers were used. Under the authors' procedure: Per a later analysis, the number of unique TCR beta chains was roughly 80 million, of which around 10 million were shared. TCRdb's table, derived via immunoSEQ multiplex PCR, lists solely in-frame clones and lacks some. That table gives V, J and clone size, and the DNA gave D and trimming. Found here are around 180,000 clones, 85% of them singletons; the top ten hold 1%. Per the germline V gene, CDR1 is SQVTM and CDR2 is ANQGSEA. Trimming left V 8 bases short and J 2 bases short, with 19 bases between. This CDR3 has 14 residues.

The source is a boy aged 2-15 years in good health and CMV-seronegative. The V and J genes are TRBV29-1 and TRBJ2-7; possible D gene TRBD2, 7 bases. The sequenced material came from PBMCs. In DNA, the CDR3 is TGCAGCACCCCTGGGGGCGGGGGTACCTACGAGCAGTACGTC. Translation: CSTPGGGGTYEQYV.